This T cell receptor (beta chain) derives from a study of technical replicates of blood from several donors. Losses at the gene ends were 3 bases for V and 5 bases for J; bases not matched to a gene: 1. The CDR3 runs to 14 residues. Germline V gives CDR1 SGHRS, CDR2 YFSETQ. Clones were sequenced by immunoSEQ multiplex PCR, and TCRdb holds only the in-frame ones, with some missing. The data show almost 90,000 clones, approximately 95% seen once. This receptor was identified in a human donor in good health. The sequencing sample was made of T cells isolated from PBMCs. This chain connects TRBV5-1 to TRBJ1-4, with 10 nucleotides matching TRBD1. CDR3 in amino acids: CASSSGQGNEKLFF. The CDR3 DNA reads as TGCGCCAGCAGCTCGGGACAGGGGAATGAAAAACTGTTTTTT.